These 23 T cell receptor beta chains were sequenced from one sample in a study of beta chain features in type 1 diabetes. Since all of the isolated RNA was reverse transcribed, expressed TCRB transcripts were what got sequenced. The protocol was immunoSEQ multiplex PCR, while the TCRdb copy is restricted to in-frame clones and leaves out a portion. This table holds about 260,000 clones, around 65% found once. The sequenced sample consisted of naive CD4+ T cells from blood. All receptors come from a young man in good health.

This clone showed up just a few times. The CDR3 nucleotides are TGTGCCAGCTCCGAGAGGTCTAGCGGGGCCTACAATGAGCAGTTCTTC. Translating gives CASSERSSGAYNEQFF. The chain uses TRBV28 and TRBJ2-1; 9 nucleotides agree with TRBD2. The CDR3 totals 16 residues. With V trimmed by 8 bases and J by 2 bases, 10 bases remained unmatched. Looked up from germline, CDR1 is MDHEN and CDR2 is SYDVKM.

Concerning this clone itself: The junction departs from germline at one end; a sequencing error may be responsible. The V call is TRBV29-1, the J call TRBJ1-2; no reliable D call. CDR1 and CDR2 (germline): SQVTM, ANQGSEA. CDR3 length: 10 amino acids. For the CDR3, the DNA is TGCAGCGTGTCCCAGTCCCGCCCTCTCTTC. Translation: CSVSQSRPLF.

The gene calls are TRBV7-9 and TRBJ1-1; the match to TRBD1 covers 7 bases. The CDR3 totals 14 residues. V lost 5 bases to trimming and J lost 5 bases; unmatched junction nucleotides: 8. CDR1 and CDR2 (germline): SEHNR, FQNEAQ (reference sequence). The CDR3 DNA reads as TGTGCCAGCAGCGTAGACGCAGGGGGGACTGAAGCTTTCTTT. Translating it yields CASSVDAGGTEAFF.

The table lists this clone with a count of one. The chain couples TRBV6-1 to TRBJ1-6, with D perhaps TRBD1 (5 bases). The CDR3 covers 16 residues. V lost 4 bases and J lost 8, with 18 bases in between. CDR1 is MNHNS and CDR2 is SASEGT in the germline V gene. This CDR3 reads CASSGRVNRGDSPLHF. In DNA form, the CDR3 reads TGTGCCAGCAGTGGGAGGGTTAACAGAGGGGATTCACCCCTCCACTTT.

The chain joins TRBV30 to TRBJ2-1; D could derive from TRBD1 or TRBD2 (6 bases each). From germline, CDR1 is GTSNPN and CDR2 SVGIG (reference sequence). This CDR3 has 13 amino acids. Trimming removed 4 bases from V and 9 bases from J, with 16 bases in between. CDR3 region: CAWTSGAPGEQFF. For the CDR3, the DNA is TGTGCCTGGACTTCGGGGGCCCCGGGTGAGCAGTTCTTC. Using reference TRBV30 and TRBJ2-1 for the parts outside the CDR3, the full variable domain is SQTIHQWPATLVQPVGSPLSLECTVEGTSNPNLYWYRQAAGRGLQLLFYSVGIGQISSEVPQNLSASRPQDRQFILSSKKLLLSDSGFYLCAWTSGAPGEQFFGPGTRLTVL.

The DNA for the CDR3 is TGCAGCGTTGGACGGGGGACCACAGATACGCAGTATTTT. This gives the protein CSVGRGTTDTQYF. The chain links TRBV29-1 to TRBJ2-3, with a weak D call TRBD2 (6 bases). The germline V gene has CDR1 SQVTM and CDR2 ANQGSEA. The CDR3 is 13 amino acids. Deletions cut 4 bases from V and 2 bases from J, with 10 bases between.

The table lists this clone with a few counts. The chain recombines TRBV30 with TRBJ1-1; no clear D. V was trimmed by 5 bases and J by 3 bases, leaving 10 bases between them. The CDR3 runs to 12 residues. Germline CDR1 and CDR2: GTSNPN and SVGIG (reference sequence). CDR3 loop: CAWAAAYTEAFF. CDR3 bases: TGTGCCTGGGCAGCCGCGTACACTGAAGCTTTCTTT.

The chain combines TRBV25-1 with TRBJ1-5; D call uncertain. The CDR3 has 17 residues. V was pared by 1 base and J by 0 bases, with 13 bases between. Germline-derived CDR1 and CDR2 are MGHDK and SYGVNS. CDR3 residues: CASSESTSGYSNQPQHF. CDR3 sequence (DNA): TGTGCCAGCAGTGAATCAACCTCAGGTTATAGCAATCAGCCCCAGCATTTT. The full variable domain, in which reference TRBV25-1 and TRBJ1-5 provide the parts outside the CDR3, is EADIYQTPRYLVIGTGKKITLECSQTMGHDKMYWYQQDPGMELHLIHYSYGVNSTEKGDLSSESTVSRIRTEHFPLTLESARPSHTSQYLCASSESTSGYSNQPQHFGDGTRLSIL.

The V gene is TRBV30, the J gene TRBJ1-2; D is ambiguous. Between the trimmed V and J ends, which lost 0 bases and 4 bases, there was a span of 12 bases. CDR3 size: 14 residues. CDR1 GTSNPN and CDR2 SVGIG come from the germline V gene (reference sequence). CDR3 amino acids: CAWSVPRFPYGYTF. CDR3 nucleotides: TGTGCCTGGAGTGTTCCTCGGTTTCCCTATGGCTACACCTTC.

A few counts support this clone. This chain links TRBV5-1 with TRBJ2-7; no definite D call. Trimming stripped 0 bases from V and 5 bases from J, with 9 bases between. The germline gives CDR1 SGHRS, CDR2 YFSETQ. CDR3 length equals 13 residues. CDR3 sequence: CASSLVVAHEQYF. The CDR3, as DNA: TGCGCCAGCAGCTTGGTAGTAGCACACGAGCAGTACTTC. Full variable domain (missing parts from reference TRBV5-1 and TRBJ2-7): KAGVTQTPRYLIKTRGQQVTLSCSPISGHRSVSWYQQTPGQGLQFLFEYFSETQRNKGNFPGRFSGRQFSNSRSEMNVSTLELGDSALYLCASSLVVAHEQYFGPGTRLTVT.

CDR3 bases: TGTGCCAGCAGCTTACACGGCAGCTCCTACAATGAGCAGTTCTTC. Translated: CASSLHGSSYNEQFF. V gene TRBV7-2 combines with J gene TRBJ2-1; D is undetermined. The CDR3 has 15 amino acids. The ends were cut back, 2 bases at V and 0 bases at J, with 8 bases in the middle. Germline V gene data show CDR1 as SGHTA and CDR2 as FQGNSA.

This chain connects TRBV29-1 to TRBJ2-7, with TRBD1 identical over 9 bases. Trimming removed 6 bases from V and 3 bases from J; junction bases left unmatched: 6. CDR1 SQVTM and CDR2 ANQGSEA come from the germline V gene. The CDR3 is 13 amino acids. In nucleotides, the CDR3 is TGCAGCGTCGACCCGGGACAGGGCTACGAGCAGTACTTC. Translation: CSVDPGQGYEQYF.

This clone appeared once. CDR3 in amino acids: CASSEVATGLSNYGYTF. The CDR3 coding sequence is TGTGCCAGCAGTGAAGTAGCGACAGGGCTTTCTAACTATGGCTACACCTTC. The rearrangement joins TRBV2 to TRBJ1-2, with TRBD1 matching 7 bases. V lost 1 base and J lost 0; bases outside the gene matches: 8. In germline, CDR1 is SNHLY, CDR2 FYNNEI. The CDR3 loop spans 17 amino acids.

This clone turned up a few times. The V gene is TRBV5-6, the J gene TRBJ2-1; possible D gene TRBD2, 5 bases. CDR1 is SGHDT and CDR2 is YYEEEE in the germline V gene. Between the trimmed V and J ends, which lost 5 bases and 7 bases, there was a span of 13 bases. The CDR3 is 13 residues long. The CDR3 loop reads CASSYPGGNEQFF. The CDR3 DNA reads as TGTGCCAGCAGTTATCCAGGCGGGAATGAGCAGTTCTTC.

The rearrangement uses TRBV19 and TRBJ2-3; the match to TRBD2 covers 7 bases. Germline trimming cut 7 bases from V and 1 base from J; bases unmatched to any gene: 8. This CDR3 is 15 amino acids long. Per the germline V gene, CDR1 is LNHDA and CDR2 is SQIVND (reference sequence). In nucleotides, the CDR3 is TGTGCCAGTATCCGTGGCGGGGGACGCACAGATACGCAGTATTTT. It is translated as CASIRGGGRTDTQYF.

The table lists this clone with a few counts. The CDR3 is CASSVQAGSPYNEQFF. DNA for the CDR3: TGTGCCAGCAGCGTCCAAGCGGGATCCCCCTACAATGAGCAGTTCTTC. J is TRBJ2-1 and V is TRBV9; 7 positions agree with TRBD2. CDR1 SGDLS and CDR2 YYNGEE come from the germline V gene. This CDR3 has 16 amino acids. V gave up 2 bases and J gave up 2 bases; unmatched junction bases: 7.

The CDR3 reads CSAQRLAGSYEQYF. The CDR3, as DNA: TGCAGCGCACAACGACTAGCGGGATCCTACGAGCAGTACTTC. The chain couples TRBV29-1 to TRBJ2-7; 11 nucleotides align to TRBD2. The trim removed 7 bases at V and 1 base at J, leaving 6 bases unmatched. Looked up from germline, CDR1 is SQVTM and CDR2 is ANQGSEA. This CDR3 is built from 14 residues.

The count of this clone is one. The rearrangement joins TRBV7-2 to TRBJ1-5; no definite D call. The germline V gene encodes CDR1 SGHTA and CDR2 FQGNSA. V shed 5 bases and J shed 9 bases, with 11 bases lying between them. The CDR3 covers 12 residues. The DNA for the CDR3 is TGTGCCAGCAGCACAAGGGAGGGGCCCCAGCATTTT. Amino acids: CASSTREGPQHF.

The chain joins TRBV29-1 to TRBJ2-7; D remains unclear. The CDR3 is 14 amino acids. V gave up 7 bases and J gave up 0 bases, with 16 bases separating them. Germline CDR1 SQVTM, CDR2 ANQGSEA. The CDR3 DNA sequence: TGCAGCGCCGCACGGACCGATCACTCCTACGAGCAGTACTTC. It codes for CSAARTDHSYEQYF.

V and J are TRBV4-3 and TRBJ2-1; D tentatively fits TRBD1 or TRBD2 (5 bases each). CDR1 and CDR2 (germline): LGHNA, YSLEER. V lost 1 base and J 7 bases, leaving 5 bases between the germline ends. The CDR3 totals 12 residues. The CDR3 spells CASSQGGNEQFF. For the CDR3, the DNA is TGCGCCAGCAGCCAAGGGGGGAATGAGCAGTTCTTC.

The chain is built from TRBV6-5 and TRBJ1-1; 10 nucleotides agree with TRBD1. The V segment lost 5 bases and the J segment 11 bases; nucleotides outside the gene matches: 8. The germline V gene encodes CDR1 MNHEY and CDR2 SVGAGI. The CDR3 runs 13 residues. CDR3 sequence (DNA): TGTGCCAGCAGTGAAGATCCGGGACAGGGGGCTTTCTTT. Encoded protein: CASSEDPGQGAFF.

This clone was detected only once. V is TRBV28 and J is TRBJ2-5; D is perhaps TRBD1 (5 bases). Trimming took off 1 base at V and 2 bases at J, with 5 bases between the two ends. The CDR3 contains 13 residues. CDR1 is MDHEN and CDR2 is SYDVKM in the germline V gene. In nucleotides, the CDR3 is TGTGCCAGCAGTTTATACAGGCAAGAGACCCAGTACTTC. This encodes CASSLYRQETQYF.

Comment on this clone: This same CDR3 is encoded by further DNA sequences in the sample. The chain is built from TRBV30 and TRBJ2-5; D unclear. Per the germline V gene, CDR1 is GTSNPN and CDR2 is SVGIG (reference sequence). The CDR3 is 13 amino acids. The V end lost 0 bases, the J end lost 2 bases, and 7 bases lay between the germline ends. Written as DNA, the CDR3 is TGTGCCTGGAGTGTACAGATTCAAGAGACCCAGTACTTC. It encodes CAWSVQIQETQYF.